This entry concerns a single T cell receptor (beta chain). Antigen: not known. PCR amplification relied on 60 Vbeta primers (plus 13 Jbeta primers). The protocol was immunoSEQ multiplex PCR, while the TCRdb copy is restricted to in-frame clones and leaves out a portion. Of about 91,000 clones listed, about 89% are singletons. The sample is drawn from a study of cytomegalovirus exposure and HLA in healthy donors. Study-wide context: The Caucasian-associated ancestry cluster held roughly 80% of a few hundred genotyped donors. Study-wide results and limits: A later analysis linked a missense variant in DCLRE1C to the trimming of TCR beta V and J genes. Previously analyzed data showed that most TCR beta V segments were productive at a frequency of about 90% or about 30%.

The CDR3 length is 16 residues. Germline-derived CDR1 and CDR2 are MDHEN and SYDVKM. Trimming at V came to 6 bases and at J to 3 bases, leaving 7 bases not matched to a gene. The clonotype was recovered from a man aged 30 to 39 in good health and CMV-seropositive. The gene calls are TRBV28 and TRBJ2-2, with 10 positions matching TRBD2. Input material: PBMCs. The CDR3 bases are TGTGCCAGCAGCCCCCCGGGACTAGCGTACACCGGGGAGCTGTTTTTT. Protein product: CASSPPGLAYTGELFF. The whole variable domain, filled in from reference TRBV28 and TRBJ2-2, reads DVKVTQSSRYLVKRTGEKVFLECVQDMDHENMFWYRQDPGLGLRLIYFSYDVKMKEKGDIPEGYSVSREKKERFSLILESASTNQTSMYLCASSPPGLAYTGELFFGEGSRLTVL.